These 21 T cell receptor beta chains came from one sample sequenced in a study of technical replicates of blood from several donors. The protocol was immunoSEQ multiplex PCR, while the TCRdb copy is restricted to in-frame clones and leaves out a portion. The profile shows approximately 79,000 clones, 85% to 95% of them singletons. Material for sequencing was T cells isolated from PBMCs. All receptors come from a human donor in good health.

This chain uses TRBV6-1 with TRBJ1-1; maybe TRBD1 (5 bases). With 6 bases removed from V and 3 bases from J, the gap between germline ends came to 17 bases. This CDR3 has 15 residues. Germline V gene data show CDR1 as MNHNS and CDR2 as SASEGT. The CDR3 reads CASRVQGFSDTEAFF. Written as DNA, the CDR3 is TGTGCCAGCAGGGTTCAGGGTTTTTCGGACACTGAAGCTTTCTTT.

With regard to this clone: Other nucleotide sequences in the sample specify the same CDR3. The genes are TRBV28 and TRBJ2-5; TRBD1 matches at 11 bases. The germline CDR1 and CDR2 sequences are MDHEN and SYDVKM. J lost 5 bases, V lost 1 base, and 3 bases had no gene match. This CDR3 has 15 amino acids. CDR3 region: CASSLYGTGGETQYF. CDR3 DNA: TGTGCCAGCAGTTTATACGGGACAGGGGGTGAGACCCAGTACTTC.

V is TRBV4-1 and J is TRBJ2-7, with 7 bases matching TRBD1. The CDR3 consists of 12 residues. CDR1 and CDR2 (germline): MGHRA, YSYEKL. J lost 7 bases, V lost 3 bases, and 3 bases had no gene match. The CDR3 sequence: CASSQTGWEQYF. For the CDR3, the DNA is TGCGCCAGCAGCCAGACAGGGTGGGAGCAGTACTTC.

The chain carries TRBV25-1 and TRBJ2-1; D is uncertain. V dropped 2 bases and J dropped 7 bases, with 6 bases sitting between them. The CDR3 loop spans 12 amino acids. In germline, CDR1 is MGHDK, CDR2 SYGVNS. In nucleotides, the CDR3 is TGTGCCAGCAGTGAAACCAGAAATGAGCAGTTCTTC. It yields the protein CASSETRNEQFF.

This clone has only a few counts. The genes are TRBV2 and TRBJ2-5; 14 positions agree with TRBD2. The length of the CDR3 is 18 residues. The ends lost 8 bases at V and 4 bases at J; junction bases unmatched: 15. CDR1 and CDR2 from the germline V gene are SNHLY and FYNNEI. This chain's CDR3 is CASFGTSGSRVSGETQYF. The DNA of the CDR3 is TGTGCCAGCTTCGGGACTAGCGGGAGTCGGGTTTCTGGAGAGACCCAGTACTTC.

The J gene is TRBJ2-1, the V gene TRBV4-1, with D possibly TRBD2 on 5 matching bases. The CDR3 has 12 residues. The germline gives CDR1 MGHRA, CDR2 YSYEKL. Trimming shortened V by 5 bases and J by 4 bases, and 6 bases separated the two germline ends. CDR3 nucleotides: TGCGCCAGCAGCACGGGATACAATGAGCAGTTCTTC. Translation gives CASSTGYNEQFF.

The chain recombines TRBV15 with TRBJ1-4; D gene unclear. Trimming pared 0 bases from V and 2 bases from J, leaving 7 bases between. Germline V gives CDR1 LNHNV, CDR2 YYDKDF (reference sequence). This CDR3 has 15 amino acids. CDR3 amino acids: CATSRETGTNEKLFF. In DNA, the CDR3 is TGTGCCACCAGCAGAGAAACGGGGACTAATGAAAAACTGTTTTTT.

The chain uses TRBV10-3 and TRBJ2-7; D may be TRBD2 (6 bases). V was pared by 1 base and J by 0 bases, with 10 bases between. The CDR3 sequence is 15 residues long. Germline CDR1 and CDR2: ENHRY and SYGVKD. The CDR3 loop is CAISEFIADSYEQYF. CDR3 sequence (DNA): TGTGCCATCAGTGAGTTCATAGCGGACTCCTACGAGCAGTACTTC.

The chain has TRBV2 and TRBJ2-1, with 9 bases aligning to TRBD2. The CDR3 sequence is 15 residues long. V shed 7 bases, J shed 10 bases, and the junction held 14 bases outside the gene matches. Germline values: CDR1 SNHLY, CDR2 FYNNEI. CDR3 protein: CASTEAGGPGREQFF. The DNA of the CDR3 is TGTGCCAGCACTGAGGCGGGAGGGCCGGGCCGGGAGCAGTTCTTC.

In DNA, the CDR3 is TGTGCCAGCAGTTTGGGGGCCTTTGGGGGTACTGAAGCTTTCTTT. Translation: CASSLGAFGGTEAFF. The rearrangement joins TRBV27 to TRBJ1-1; the D gene is possibly TRBD1 (6 bases). Germline-derived CDR1 and CDR2 are MNHEY and SMNVEV (reference sequence). The CDR3 is 15 residues long. V was shortened by 3 bases and J by 5 bases, with 16 bases between the two germline ends.

V usage is TRBV19 and J usage is TRBJ2-4; D may be TRBD1 (5 bases). CDR1 is LNHDA and CDR2 is SQIVND in the germline V gene (reference sequence). V shed 6 bases and J shed 7 bases, with 19 bases lying between them. This CDR3 region has 15 residues. The CDR3: CASSYNNPTANIQYF. CDR3 in DNA: TGTGCCAGTAGCTATAACAATCCGACAGCCAACATTCAGTACTTC.

This rearrangement joins TRBV5-1 to TRBJ1-4; D might be TRBD1 (5 bases). The V gene's germline CDR1 is SGHRS and CDR2 YFSETQ. V dropped 0 bases and J dropped 0 bases, with 15 bases sitting between them. There are 18 residues in the CDR3. The CDR3 spells CASSLGGTGFATNEKLFF. The CDR3 nucleotides read TGCGCCAGCAGCTTGGGCGGGACCGGCTTTGCAACTAATGAAAAACTGTTTTTT. The full variable domain, in which reference TRBV5-1 and TRBJ1-4 provide the parts outside the CDR3, is KAGVTQTPRYLIKTRGQQVTLSCSPISGHRSVSWYQQTPGQGLQFLFEYFSETQRNKGNFPGRFSGRQFSNSRSEMNVSTLELGDSALYLCASSLGGTGFATNEKLFFGSGTQLSVL.

V usage is TRBV7-6 and J usage is TRBJ2-1; D gene unclear. CDR1 is SGHVS, CDR2 FNYEAQ, per germline. The germline V and J ends were trimmed by 4 bases and 9 bases, with 16 bases remaining between them. The length of the CDR3 is 14 residues. The CDR3 region is CASSSSTGIGEQFF. Here the CDR3 DNA reads TGTGCCAGCAGCTCATCGACTGGAATTGGTGAGCAGTTCTTC. Using reference TRBV7-6 and TRBJ2-1 for the parts outside the CDR3, the full variable domain is GAGVSQSPRYKVTKRGQDVALRCDPISGHVSLYWYRQALGQGPEFLTYFNYEAQQDKSGLPNDRFSAERPEGSISTLTIQRTEQRDSAMYRCASSSSTGIGEQFFGPGTRLTVL.

V usage is TRBV19 and J usage is TRBJ2-3; TRBD2 matches 9 bases. Per the germline V gene, CDR1 is LNHDA and CDR2 is SQIVND (reference sequence). V lost 6 bases, J lost 2 bases, and 6 bases stayed unmatched. This CDR3 spans 15 amino acids. Here the CDR3 reads CASSSGLAYTDTQYF. The CDR3 nucleotides read TGTGCCAGTAGCTCGGGACTAGCATACACAGATACGCAGTATTTT.

The V call is TRBV6-1, the J call TRBJ1-5; the match to TRBD1 covers 8 bases. The V and J ends lost 1 base and 5 bases, in that order; junction bases with no gene match: 4. Per germline, CDR1 MNHNS and CDR2 SASEGT. The CDR3 totals 15 residues. CDR3 amino acids: CASSEGDRWHQPQHF. The CDR3 coding sequence is TGTGCCAGCAGTGAAGGGGACAGGTGGCATCAGCCCCAGCATTTT.

The chain recombines TRBV19 with TRBJ1-1; no clear D gene. This CDR3 contains 10 residues. Germline-derived CDR1 and CDR2 are LNHDA and SQIVND (reference sequence). V lost 5 bases and J 10 bases, leaving 8 bases between the germline ends. Here the CDR3 reads CASSGIGAFF. The DNA of the CDR3 is TGTGCCAGTAGTGGTATCGGAGCTTTCTTT.

The chain couples TRBV4-2 to TRBJ1-2; TRBD1 is a possible D gene (6 bases). The germline CDR1 and CDR2 sequences are LGHNA and YNFKEQ. CDR3 length: 13 amino acids. The V end was cut by 2 bases, the J end by 5 bases, with 9 bases between. The CDR3 bases are TGTGCCAGCAGCCAACGGGACATTTATGGCTACACCTTC. This gives the protein CASSQRDIYGYTF.

This chain joins TRBV19 and TRBJ1-1; D gene ambiguous. Deletions cut 4 bases from V and 2 bases from J, with 8 bases between. The CDR3 covers 13 residues. Germline CDR1 reads LNHDA; CDR2 reads SQIVND (reference sequence). For the CDR3, the DNA is TGTGCCAGTAGTAGCCAGGTCAACACTGAAGCTTTCTTT. Its translation: CASSSQVNTEAFF.

This sequence joins TRBV27 and TRBJ2-5; weak D call: TRBD1 (6 bases). The CDR3 extends over 16 amino acids. CDR1 and CDR2 (germline): MNHEY, SMNVEV (reference sequence). V lost 4 bases and J lost 5, with 20 bases in between. The CDR3 region is CASSSRQVGEKETQYF. CDR3 nucleotides: TGTGCCAGCAGTTCCCGACAGGTTGGTGAGAAGGAGACCCAGTACTTC.

The chain has TRBV27 and TRBJ1-4; the match to TRBD1 covers 9 bases. The V and J ends lost 5 bases and 8 bases, in that order; junction bases with no gene match: 9. Germline V CDR1 and CDR2: MNHEY, SMNVEV (reference sequence). The length of the CDR3 is 15 residues. The CDR3 DNA is TGTGCCAGCAGTATCTGGGACAGGGTTAACGAAAAACTGTTTTTT. Protein: CASSIWDRVNEKLFF.

This chain uses TRBV9 with TRBJ2-1, with TRBD2 as a possible D gene (5 bases). The ends were cut back, 0 bases at V and 4 bases at J, with 17 bases in the middle. This CDR3 has 17 residues. Germline V lookup: CDR1 SGDLS, CDR2 YYNGEE. This chain's CDR3 is CASSVEVDSTLYNEQFF. In DNA, the CDR3 is TGTGCCAGCAGCGTAGAGGTGGACTCAACTTTATACAATGAGCAGTTCTTC.